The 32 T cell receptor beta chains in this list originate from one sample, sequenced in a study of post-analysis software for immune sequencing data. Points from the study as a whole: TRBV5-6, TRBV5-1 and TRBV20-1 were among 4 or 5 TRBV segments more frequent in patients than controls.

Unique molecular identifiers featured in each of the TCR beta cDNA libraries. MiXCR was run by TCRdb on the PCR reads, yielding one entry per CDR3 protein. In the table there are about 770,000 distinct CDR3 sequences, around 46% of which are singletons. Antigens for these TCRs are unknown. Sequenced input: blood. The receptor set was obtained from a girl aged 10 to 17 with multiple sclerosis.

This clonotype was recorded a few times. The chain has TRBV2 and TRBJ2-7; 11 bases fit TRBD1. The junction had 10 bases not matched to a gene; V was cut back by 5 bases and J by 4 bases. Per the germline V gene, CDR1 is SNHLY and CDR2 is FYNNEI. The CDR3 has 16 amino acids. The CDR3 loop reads CASSQSRTGGDYEQYF. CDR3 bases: TGTGCCAGCAGTCAGTCACGGACAGGGGGCGATTACGAGCAGTACTTC.

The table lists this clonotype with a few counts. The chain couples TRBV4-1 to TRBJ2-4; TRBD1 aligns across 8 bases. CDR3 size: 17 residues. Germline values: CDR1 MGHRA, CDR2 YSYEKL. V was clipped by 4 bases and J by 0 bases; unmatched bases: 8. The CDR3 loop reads CASSPSGDRLAKNIQYF. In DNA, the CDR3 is TGCGCCAGCAGCCCCTCCGGGGACAGGTTAGCCAAAAACATTCAGTACTTC.

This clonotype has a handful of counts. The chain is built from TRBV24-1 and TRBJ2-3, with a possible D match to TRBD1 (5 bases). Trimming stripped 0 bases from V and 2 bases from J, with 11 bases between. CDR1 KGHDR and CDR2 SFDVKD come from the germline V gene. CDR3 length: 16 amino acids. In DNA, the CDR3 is TGTGCCACCAGTGATTTGAACCAGGGCTTCACAGATACGCAGTATTTT. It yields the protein CATSDLNQGFTDTQYF.

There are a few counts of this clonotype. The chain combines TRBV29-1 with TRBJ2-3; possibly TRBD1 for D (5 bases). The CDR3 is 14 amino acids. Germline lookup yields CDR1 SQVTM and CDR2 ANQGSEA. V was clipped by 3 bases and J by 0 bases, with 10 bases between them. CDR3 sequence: CSVDSRTSTDTQYF. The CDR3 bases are TGCAGCGTTGACAGCCGGACAAGCACAGATACGCAGTATTTT.

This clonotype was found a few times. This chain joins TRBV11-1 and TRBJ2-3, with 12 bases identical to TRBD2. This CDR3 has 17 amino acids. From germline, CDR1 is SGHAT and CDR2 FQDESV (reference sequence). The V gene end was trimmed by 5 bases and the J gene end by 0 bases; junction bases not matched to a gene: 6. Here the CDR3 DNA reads TGTGCCAGCAGCCCCCCCGGACTAGCGGGAAGCACAGATACGCAGTATTTT. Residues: CASSPPGLAGSTDTQYF.

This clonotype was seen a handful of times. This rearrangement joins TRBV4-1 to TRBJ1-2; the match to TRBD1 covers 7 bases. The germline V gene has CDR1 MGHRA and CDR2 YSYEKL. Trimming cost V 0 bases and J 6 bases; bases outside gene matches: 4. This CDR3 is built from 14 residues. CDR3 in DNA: TGCGCCAGCAGCCAAGATAACAGGGGCCATGGCTACACCTTC. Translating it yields CASSQDNRGHGYTF.

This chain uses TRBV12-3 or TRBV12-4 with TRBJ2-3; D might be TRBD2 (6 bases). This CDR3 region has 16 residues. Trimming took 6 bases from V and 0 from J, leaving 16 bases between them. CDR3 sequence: CASRSRRGLSTDTQYF. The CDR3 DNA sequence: TGTGCCAGCAGGTCGCGACGGGGACTCAGCACAGATACGCAGTATTTT.

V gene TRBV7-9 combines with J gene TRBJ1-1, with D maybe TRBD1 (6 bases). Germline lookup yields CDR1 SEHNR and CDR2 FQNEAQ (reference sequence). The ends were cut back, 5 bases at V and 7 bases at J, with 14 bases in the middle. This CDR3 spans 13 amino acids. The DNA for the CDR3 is TGTGCCAGCAGCGGCCGGACAGTCTTTGAAGCTTTCTTT. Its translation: CASSGRTVFEAFF.

DNA for the CDR3: TGTGCCAGCAGCTTAGCGGGAGGGGTTGAAGCTTTCTTT. Protein: CASSLAGGVEAFF. This chain joins TRBV7-9 and TRBJ1-1; D may be TRBD1 (5 bases). V was clipped by 0 bases and J by 7 bases, with 9 bases between them. The germline V gene has CDR1 SEHNR and CDR2 FQNEAQ (reference sequence). The CDR3 contains 13 residues.

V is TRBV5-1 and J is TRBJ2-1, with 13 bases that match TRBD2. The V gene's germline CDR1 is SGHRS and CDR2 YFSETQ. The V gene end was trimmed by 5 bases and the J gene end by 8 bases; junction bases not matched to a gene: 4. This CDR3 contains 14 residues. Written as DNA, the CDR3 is TGCGCCAGCAGGGACGGGACTAGCGGGGATGAGCAGTTCTTC. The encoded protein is CASRDGTSGDEQFF. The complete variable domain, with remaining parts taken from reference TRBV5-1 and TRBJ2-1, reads KAGVTQTPRYLIKTRGQQVTLSCSPISGHRSVSWYQQTPGQGLQFLFEYFSETQRNKGNFPGRFSGRQFSNSRSEMNVSTLELGDSALYLCASRDGTSGDEQFFGPGTRLTVL.

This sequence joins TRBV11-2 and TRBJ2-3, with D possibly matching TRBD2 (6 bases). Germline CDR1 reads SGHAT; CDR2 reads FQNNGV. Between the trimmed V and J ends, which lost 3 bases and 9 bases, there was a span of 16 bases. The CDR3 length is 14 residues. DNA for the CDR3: TGTGCCAGCAGCTTCCCCGGCAGGAGGGAAACGCAGTATTTT. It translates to CASSFPGRRETQYF.

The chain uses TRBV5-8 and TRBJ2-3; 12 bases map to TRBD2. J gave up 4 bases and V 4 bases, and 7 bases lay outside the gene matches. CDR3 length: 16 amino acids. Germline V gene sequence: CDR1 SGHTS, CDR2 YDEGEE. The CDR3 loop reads CASSRRLAGVADTQYF. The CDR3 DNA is TGTGCCAGCAGCCGGCGACTAGCGGGAGTTGCAGATACGCAGTATTTT.

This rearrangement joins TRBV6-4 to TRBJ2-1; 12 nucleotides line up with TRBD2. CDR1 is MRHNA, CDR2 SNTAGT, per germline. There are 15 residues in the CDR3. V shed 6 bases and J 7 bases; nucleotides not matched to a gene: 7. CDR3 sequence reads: CASSASGGDFNEQFF. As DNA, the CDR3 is TGTGCCAGCAGCGCTAGCGGGGGGGATTTTAATGAGCAGTTCTTC.

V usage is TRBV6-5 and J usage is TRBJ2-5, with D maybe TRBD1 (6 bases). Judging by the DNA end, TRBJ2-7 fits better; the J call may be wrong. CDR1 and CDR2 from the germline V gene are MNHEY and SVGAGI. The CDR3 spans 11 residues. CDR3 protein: CASRTGNEQYF. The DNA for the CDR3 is TGTGCCAGCCGAACAGGGAACGAGCAGTACTTC.

CDR3 DNA sequence: TGTGCCAGCAGCTTAGCGGCGGGAGTACGCAATGAGCAGTTCTTC. This encodes CASSLAAGVRNEQFF. The rearrangement uses TRBV7-6 and TRBJ2-1, with 7 positions matching TRBD2. Germline V CDR1 and CDR2: SGHVS, FNYEAQ. This CDR3 is built from 15 residues. With V trimmed by 0 bases and J by 6 bases, 5 bases remained unmatched.

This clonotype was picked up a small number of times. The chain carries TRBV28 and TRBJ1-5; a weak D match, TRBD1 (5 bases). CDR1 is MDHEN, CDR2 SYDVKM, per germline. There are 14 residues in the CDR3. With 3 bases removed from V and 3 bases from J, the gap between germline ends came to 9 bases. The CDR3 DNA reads TGTGCCAGCAGTTTTGGGGACCCCAATCAGCCCCAGCATTTT. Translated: CASSFGDPNQPQHF.

CDR3 sequence (DNA): TGTGCCAGCAGCTTTGACACCGTTCGGACTGAAGCTTTCTTT. Amino acid sequence: CASSFDTVRTEAFF. The V and J genes are TRBV7-2 and TRBJ1-1; D is undetermined. The V gene lost 3 bases and the J gene lost 5 bases, with 13 bases spanning the gap. The length of the CDR3 is 14 residues. CDR1 and CDR2 (germline): SGHTA, FQGNSA.

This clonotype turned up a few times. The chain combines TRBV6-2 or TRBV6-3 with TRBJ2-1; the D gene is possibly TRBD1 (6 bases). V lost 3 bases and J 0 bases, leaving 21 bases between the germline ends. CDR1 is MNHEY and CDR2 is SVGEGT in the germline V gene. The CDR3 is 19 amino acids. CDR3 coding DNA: TGTGCCAGCAGTTATGAGCCTGGGGGCGGGCAGAGCTCCTACAATGAGCAGTTCTTC. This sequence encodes CASSYEPGGGQSSYNEQFF.

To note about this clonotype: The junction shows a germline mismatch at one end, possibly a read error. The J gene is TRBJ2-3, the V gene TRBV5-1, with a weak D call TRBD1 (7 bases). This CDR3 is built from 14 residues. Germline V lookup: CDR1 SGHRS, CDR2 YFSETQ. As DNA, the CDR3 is TGCGCCAGCAGCTTGGTAGGGGGGACAGATACGCGGTATTTT. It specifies CASSLVGGTDTRYF.

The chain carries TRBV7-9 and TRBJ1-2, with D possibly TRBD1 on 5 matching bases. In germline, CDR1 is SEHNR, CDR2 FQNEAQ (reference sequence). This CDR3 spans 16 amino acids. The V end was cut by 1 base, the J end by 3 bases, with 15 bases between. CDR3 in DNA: TGTGCCAGCAGCTTAGATATCGGGGCCGGAGACTATGGCTACACCTTC. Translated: CASSLDIGAGDYGYTF.

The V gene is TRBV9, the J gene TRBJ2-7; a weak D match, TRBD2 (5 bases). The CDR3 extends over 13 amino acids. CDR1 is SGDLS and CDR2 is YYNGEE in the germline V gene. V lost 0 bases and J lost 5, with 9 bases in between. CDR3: CASSVEGADEQYF. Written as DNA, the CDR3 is TGTGCCAGCAGCGTAGAGGGAGCAGACGAGCAGTACTTC.

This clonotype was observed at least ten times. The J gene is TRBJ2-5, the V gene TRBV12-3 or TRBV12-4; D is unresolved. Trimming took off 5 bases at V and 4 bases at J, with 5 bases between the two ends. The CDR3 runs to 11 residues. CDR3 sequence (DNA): TGTGCCAGCAGTAGCCCAGAGACCCAGTACTTC. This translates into CASSSPETQYF.

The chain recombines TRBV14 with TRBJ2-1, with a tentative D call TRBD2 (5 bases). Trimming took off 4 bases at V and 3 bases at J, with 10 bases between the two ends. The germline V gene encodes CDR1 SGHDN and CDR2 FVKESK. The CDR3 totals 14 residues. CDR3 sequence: CASSLLRDYNEQFF. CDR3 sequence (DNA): TGTGCCAGCAGCCTACTACGGGACTACAATGAGCAGTTCTTC.

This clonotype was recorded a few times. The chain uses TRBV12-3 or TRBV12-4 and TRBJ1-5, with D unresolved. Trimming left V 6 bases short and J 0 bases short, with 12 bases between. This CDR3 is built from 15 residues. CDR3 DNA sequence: TGTGCCAGCAGCCCCCCCAGAGGTAGCAATCAGCCCCAGCATTTT. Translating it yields CASSPPRGSNQPQHF.

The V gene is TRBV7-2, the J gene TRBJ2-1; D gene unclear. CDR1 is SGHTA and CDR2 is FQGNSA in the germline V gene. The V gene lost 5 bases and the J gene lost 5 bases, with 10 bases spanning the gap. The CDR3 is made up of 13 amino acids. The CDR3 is CASSALLDNEQFF. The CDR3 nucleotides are TGTGCCAGCAGCGCGCTCCTAGACAATGAGCAGTTCTTC.

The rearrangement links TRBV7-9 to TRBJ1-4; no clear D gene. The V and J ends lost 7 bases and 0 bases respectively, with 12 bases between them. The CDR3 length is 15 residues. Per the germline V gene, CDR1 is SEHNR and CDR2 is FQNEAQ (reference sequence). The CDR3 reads CASTPEEATNEKLFF. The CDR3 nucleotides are TGTGCCAGCACCCCGGAGGAGGCAACTAATGAAAAACTGTTTTTT.

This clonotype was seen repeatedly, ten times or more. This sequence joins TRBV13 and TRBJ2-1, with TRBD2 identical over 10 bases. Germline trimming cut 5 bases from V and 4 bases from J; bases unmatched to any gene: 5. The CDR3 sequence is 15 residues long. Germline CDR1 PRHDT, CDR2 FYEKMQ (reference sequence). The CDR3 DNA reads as TGTGCCAGCAGCGCCCCTAGCGGGAGTTACAATGAGCAGTTCTTC. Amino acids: CASSAPSGSYNEQFF.

CDR3 loop: CASSFSTGTLTYEQYF. The CDR3 region has the DNA TGTGCCAGCAGTTTTTCGACCGGGACATTGACCTACGAGCAGTACTTC. V gene TRBV28 combines with J gene TRBJ2-7, with a tentative D call TRBD1 (6 bases). The CDR3 consists of 16 residues. CDR1 and CDR2 (germline): MDHEN, SYDVKM. Trimming took off 3 bases at V and 2 bases at J, with 17 bases between the two ends.

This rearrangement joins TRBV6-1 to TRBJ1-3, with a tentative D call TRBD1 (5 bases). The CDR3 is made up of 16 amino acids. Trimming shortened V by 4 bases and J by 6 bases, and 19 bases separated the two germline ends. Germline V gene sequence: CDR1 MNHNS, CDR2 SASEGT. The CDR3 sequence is CASSGRHGGNENTIYF. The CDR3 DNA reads TGTGCCAGCAGTGGTCGTCATGGGGGTAATGAAAACACCATATATTTT.

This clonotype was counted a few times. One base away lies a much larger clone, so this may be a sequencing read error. The CDR3 spells CSARREMRYTQYF. Written as DNA, the CDR3 is TGCAGTGCACGTCGGGAGATGCGTTATACGCAGTATTTT. The V call is TRBV20-1, the J call TRBJ2-3, with a possible D match to TRBD2 (6 bases). Germline assignment: CDR1 DFQATT and CDR2 SNEGSKA (reference sequence). V was clipped by 6 bases and J by 7 bases, with 17 bases between them. The CDR3 covers 13 residues.

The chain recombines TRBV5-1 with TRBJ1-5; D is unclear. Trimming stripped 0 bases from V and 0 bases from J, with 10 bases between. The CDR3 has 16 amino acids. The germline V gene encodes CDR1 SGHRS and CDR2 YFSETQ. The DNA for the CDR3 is TGCGCCAGCAGCTTGGGTGCCATCGGTAGCAATCAGCCCCAGCATTTT. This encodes CASSLGAIGSNQPQHF.

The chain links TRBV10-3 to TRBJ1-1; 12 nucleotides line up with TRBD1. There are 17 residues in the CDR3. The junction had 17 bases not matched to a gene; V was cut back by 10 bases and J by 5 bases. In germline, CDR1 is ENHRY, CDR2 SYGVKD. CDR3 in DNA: TGTGCCAGTCGCCCTCCGGGGACAGGGGGCCCGGGGACTGAAGCTTTCTTT. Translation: CASRPPGTGGPGTEAFF.